This T cell receptor (beta chain) was recovered during a study of T cells after somatic rescue of genetic block. The CDR3 loop spans 12 amino acids. Germline CDR1 is MDHEN and CDR2 is SYDVKM. Trimming removed 3 bases from V and 9 bases from J, with 9 bases in between. TCRdb keeps only in-frame clones here, not all; method: immunoSEQ multiplex PCR. Of about 14,000 clones in the sample, more than 65% were seen once. V and J are TRBV28 and TRBJ1-5; D is unresolved. Sample: peripheral blood mononuclear cells (PBMCs). The TCR was taken from a boy between 10 and 17 years old. The CDR3 spells CASSFSDRPQHF. DNA for the CDR3: TGTGCCAGCAGTTTTTCTGACCGGCCCCAGCATTTT.